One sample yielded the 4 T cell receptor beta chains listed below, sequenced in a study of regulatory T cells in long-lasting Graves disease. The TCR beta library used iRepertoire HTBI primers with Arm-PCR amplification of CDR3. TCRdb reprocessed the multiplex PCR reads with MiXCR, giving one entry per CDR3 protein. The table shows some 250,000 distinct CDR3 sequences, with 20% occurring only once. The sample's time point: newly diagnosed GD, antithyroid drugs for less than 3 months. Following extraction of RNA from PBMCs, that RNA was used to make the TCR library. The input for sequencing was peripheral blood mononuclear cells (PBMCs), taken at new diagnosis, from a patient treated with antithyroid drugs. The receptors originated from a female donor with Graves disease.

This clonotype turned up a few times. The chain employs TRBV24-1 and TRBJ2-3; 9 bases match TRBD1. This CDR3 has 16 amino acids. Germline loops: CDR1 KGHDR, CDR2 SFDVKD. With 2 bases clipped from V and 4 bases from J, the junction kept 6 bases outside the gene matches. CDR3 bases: TGTGCCACCAGTGATTGGGGGACAGGGCATGCAGATACGCAGTATTTT. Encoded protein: CATSDWGTGHADTQYF.

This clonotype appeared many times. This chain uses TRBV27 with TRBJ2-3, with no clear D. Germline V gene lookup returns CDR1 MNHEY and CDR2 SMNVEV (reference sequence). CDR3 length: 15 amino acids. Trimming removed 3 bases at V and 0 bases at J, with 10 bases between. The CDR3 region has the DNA TGTGCCAGCAGTTTGTCGGACCCTAGCACAGATACGCAGTATTTT. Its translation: CASSLSDPSTDTQYF.

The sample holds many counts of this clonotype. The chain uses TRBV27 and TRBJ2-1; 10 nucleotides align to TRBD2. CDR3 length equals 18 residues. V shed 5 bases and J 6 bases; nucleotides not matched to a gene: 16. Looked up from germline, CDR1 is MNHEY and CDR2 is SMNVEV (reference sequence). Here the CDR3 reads CASSPQLAGPFVFNEQFF. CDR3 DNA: TGTGCCAGCAGTCCTCAACTAGCGGGGCCATTCGTGTTCAATGAGCAGTTCTTC.

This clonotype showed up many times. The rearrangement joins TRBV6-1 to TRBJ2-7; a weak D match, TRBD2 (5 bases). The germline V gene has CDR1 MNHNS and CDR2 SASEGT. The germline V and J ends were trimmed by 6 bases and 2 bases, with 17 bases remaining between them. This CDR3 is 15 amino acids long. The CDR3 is CASSAPGRAPYEQYF. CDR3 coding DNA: TGTGCCAGCAGCGCCCCTGGGCGGGCCCCCTACGAGCAGTACTTC.